The 17 T cell receptor beta chains below were found in one sample sequenced in a study of T cell repertoires in cytomegalovirus infection. One entry per CDR3 protein, called by TCRdb with MiXCR from the reads. The profile shows fewer than 350,000 distinct CDR3 sequences, more than 8% of them singletons. The source material was PBMCs. Receptor source: a human donor in good health (CMV status not recorded). Some clones in this sample may be carry-over from other donors' samples.

This clonotype has only a few counts. The genes are TRBV7-6 and TRBJ1-1; D is undetermined. The V end was cut by 5 bases, the J end by 2 bases, with 12 bases between. The CDR3 has 14 amino acids. The germline V gene encodes CDR1 SGHVS and CDR2 FNYEAQ. In nucleotides, the CDR3 is TGTGCCAGCAGCCCTAAGCGGAGAAACACTGAAGCTTTCTTT. Protein: CASSPKRRNTEAFF.

This clonotype was seen more than once but under ten times. The CDR3 loop is CASSRVGGRTYF. In DNA form, the CDR3 reads TGTGCCAGCAGTCGTGTGGGAGGTCGAACCTACTTC. This chain uses TRBV12-3 or TRBV12-4 with TRBJ2-4, with D tentatively TRBD2 (6 bases). CDR3 size: 12 residues. Trimming took 5 bases from V and 16 from J, leaving 18 bases between them.

The chain uses TRBV20-1 and TRBJ1-4; 10 bases line up with TRBD1. The CDR3 is made up of 16 amino acids. Trimming removed 3 bases from V and 2 bases from J; junction bases left unmatched: 6. CDR1 DFQATT and CDR2 SNEGSKA come from the germline V gene (reference sequence). The CDR3 sequence: CSASPGQGRTNEKLFF. As DNA, the CDR3 is TGCAGTGCTAGCCCGGGACAGGGGAGGACTAATGAAAAACTGTTTTTT.

This clonotype was found many times. The chain employs TRBV4-1 and TRBJ2-5; possibly TRBD1 for D (6 bases). In germline, CDR1 is MGHRA, CDR2 YSYEKL. V lost 6 bases to trimming and J lost 5 bases, with 13 bases between them. This CDR3 region has 13 residues. Here the CDR3 DNA reads TGCGCCAGCAGTCCAGGGGTCCGGGAGACCCAGTACTTC. Translating gives CASSPGVRETQYF.

This clonotype was counted at least ten times. The V call is TRBV4-3, the J call TRBJ1-1, with a possible D match to TRBD1 (6 bases). CDR3 size: 14 residues. V lost 0 bases and J lost 5, with 10 bases in between. Germline assignment: CDR1 LGHNA and CDR2 YSLEER. The CDR3 DNA is TGCGCCAGCAGCCAAGACGAGGGGGGGACTGAAGCTTTCTTT. Translation gives CASSQDEGGTEAFF.

This clonotype showed up many times. The chain joins TRBV7-9 to TRBJ2-5, with TRBD1 identical over 9 bases. The V and J ends lost 4 bases and 5 bases, in that order; junction bases with no gene match: 5. The CDR3 length is 14 residues. The V gene's germline CDR1 is SEHNR and CDR2 FQNEAQ (reference sequence). The CDR3 bases are TGTGCCAGCAGCTGGACAGGGGTACGGGAGACCCAGTACTTC. Its translation: CASSWTGVRETQYF.

CDR3 loop: CASRAGARAFF. DNA of the CDR3: TGTGCCAGCAGGGCGGGGGCGAGGGCTTTCTTT. V is TRBV6-5 and J is TRBJ1-1, with a tentative D call TRBD1 (6 bases). The CDR3 spans 11 residues. Trimming stripped 6 bases from V and 11 bases from J, with 13 bases between. Germline V CDR1 and CDR2: MNHEY, SVGAGI.

This chain connects TRBV2 to TRBJ2-5; TRBD2 might be the D (7 bases). Germline values: CDR1 SNHLY, CDR2 FYNNEI. The CDR3 covers 15 residues. V was cut by 3 bases and J by 1 base, with 12 bases left in between. CDR3 DNA: TGTGCCAGCAGTGATGCGGGGGCCCCCCAAGAGACCCAGTACTTC. Protein product: CASSDAGAPQETQYF.

This clonotype was counted many times. The gene calls are TRBV11-2 and TRBJ2-1, with TRBD2 identical over 9 bases. The CDR3 has 16 residues. Germline CDR1 is SGHAT and CDR2 is FQNNGV. V trimming: 4 bases; J trimming: 7 bases; junction bases outside the gene matches: 11. DNA for the CDR3: TGTGCCAGCAGCTCGCATGTAGGCGGGAGGGTTAATGAGCAGTTCTTC. Translated: CASSSHVGGRVNEQFF.

This clonotype turned up a few times. The chain recombines TRBV28 with TRBJ1-5; D is unresolved. From germline, CDR1 is MDHEN and CDR2 SYDVKM. Trimming took 2 bases from V and 3 from J, leaving 11 bases between them. The CDR3 totals 15 residues. CDR3 bases: TGTGCCAGCAGTTTAGGGCACCTGATCAATCAGCCCCAGCATTTT. This sequence encodes CASSLGHLINQPQHF.

In this sample, this clonotype turned up many times. The chain uses TRBV7-2 and TRBJ1-2; weak D call: TRBD1 (5 bases). Trimming shortened V by 5 bases and J by 9 bases, and 22 bases separated the two germline ends. Germline assignment: CDR1 SGHTA and CDR2 FQGNSA. The length of the CDR3 is 15 residues. The CDR3 region has the DNA TGTGCCAGCAGCCCCGCGAGGTTAGGGTGGGGGAGCTACACCTTC. Translating it yields CASSPARLGWGSYTF.

This clonotype was seen repeatedly, ten times or more. The chain uses TRBV28 and TRBJ2-1, with 12 bases identical to TRBD2. With 5 bases clipped from V and 6 bases from J, the junction kept 14 bases outside the gene matches. This CDR3 has 18 amino acids. Per the germline V gene, CDR1 is MDHEN and CDR2 is SYDVKM. The CDR3 DNA sequence: TGTGCCAGCAGTCCTCTAGCGGGAGGGCCCGTGGGTTCCAATGAGCAGTTCTTC. It specifies CASSPLAGGPVGSNEQFF. The complete variable domain, with remaining parts taken from reference TRBV28 and TRBJ2-1, reads DVKVTQSSRYLVKRTGEKVFLECVQDMDHENMFWYRQDPGLGLRLIYFSYDVKMKEKGDIPEGYSVSREKKERFSLILESASTNQTSMYLCASSPLAGGPVGSNEQFFGPGTRLTVL.

This clonotype was found many times. This rearrangement joins TRBV6-2 or TRBV6-3 to TRBJ2-7, with D possibly matching TRBD2 (7 bases). With 4 bases removed from V and 1 base from J, the gap between germline ends came to 14 bases. The CDR3 length is 15 residues. CDR1 is MNHEY, CDR2 SVGEGT, per germline. The CDR3: CASSSGGGGSYEQYF. CDR3 sequence (DNA): TGTGCCAGCAGTTCCGGAGGGGGGGGATCCTACGAGCAGTACTTC.

The rearrangement joins TRBV7-3 to TRBJ2-3, with D hard to call. The length of the CDR3 is 12 residues. Germline V gene lookup returns CDR1 SGHTA and CDR2 FQGTGA. With 6 bases removed from V and 6 bases from J, the gap between germline ends came to 10 bases. The CDR3, as DNA: TGTGCCAGCAGTTTTTCCGGGGATACGCAGTATTTT. Translation: CASSFSGDTQYF.

This clonotype occurred a few times. The chain uses TRBV7-9 and TRBJ2-5; D remains unclear. CDR3 length equals 13 residues. Trimming took 10 bases from V and 2 from J, leaving 14 bases between them. CDR1 is SEHNR, CDR2 FQNEAQ, per germline (reference sequence). Here the CDR3 DNA reads TGTGCCACCGCTCTGGGCCCACAAGAGACCCAGTACTTC. Translation: CATALGPQETQYF.

About this clonotype itself: A much larger clonotype is one base distant, so this may be a read error. The chain joins TRBV7-2 to TRBJ2-7; D is tentatively TRBD1 or TRBD2 (5 bases each). The CDR3 runs to 15 residues. Germline values: CDR1 SGHTA, CDR2 FQGNSA. The CDR3 DNA is TGTGTCAGCAGCCCGATTGGGACGGCTACCTACGAGCAGTACTTC. It translates to CVSSPIGTATYEQYF.

This clonotype was seen ten or more times. This chain links TRBV7-2 with TRBJ2-3; the match to TRBD2 covers 13 bases. This CDR3 region has 20 residues. Trimming removed 5 bases from V and 2 bases from J; junction bases left unmatched: 16. The germline CDR1 and CDR2 sequences are SGHTA and FQGNSA. As DNA, the CDR3 is TGTGCCAGCAGCGCCCGGACTAGCGGGGGTTCCCTCTTTACCACAGATACGCAGTATTTT. Translation gives CASSARTSGGSLFTTDTQYF.